The T cell receptor (beta chain) described here comes from a study of graft-versus-host responses after intestinal transplantation. Study-wide background: Recipients uniformly received anti-thymocyte globulin induction, followed by tacrolimus and steroids for three to four years.

Some clones are missing from TCRdb's copy, which holds only in-frame ones; the method was immunoSEQ multiplex PCR. The data contain approximately 77,000 clones, 92% of them singletons. The CDR3 is 17 amino acids. The germline CDR1 and CDR2 sequences are SGHNT and YYREEE (reference sequence). V was clipped by 4 bases and J by 8 bases; unmatched bases: 18. The gene calls are TRBV5-4 and TRBJ2-1, with TRBD1 identical over 7 bases. The sequence derives from a human patient who received an intestinal transplant, so some T cells may come from the graft donor. The sample in question was PBMCs, obtained 98 days after intestinal transplantation. The CDR3 coding sequence is TGTGCCAGCAGCCCGACCTCAGGGGGTCCCCCCTTGGATGAGCAGTTCTTC. Its translation is CASSPTSGGPPLDEQFF.